This entry describes one T cell receptor (beta chain). This sample stems from a study of blood T cell repertoires in COVID-19. Libraries were prepared by immunoSEQ multiplex PCR; TCRdb keeps only in-frame clonotypes and omits some of them. Here the sample spans fewer than 150,000 clones, roughly 90% being singletons. The CDR3 has 12 amino acids. Germline V gene sequence: CDR1 SGHRS, CDR2 YFSETQ. Trimming stripped 1 base from V and 2 bases from J, with 2 bases between. The sequence was collected from a man in his fifties with active or convalescent COVID-19. The chain uses TRBV5-1 and TRBJ2-3, with D unresolved. Sequenced: peripheral blood. The CDR3 region is CASSLLTDTQYF. The CDR3 region has the DNA TGCGCCAGCAGCTTGCTCACAGATACGCAGTATTTT.